This TCR beta chain was sequenced for a study of T cells in Graves' hyperthyroidism and ophthalmopathy. Regions amplified from RNA transcripts were the TCR beta CDR3 regions. TCR CDR3 regions were first amplified by RT-PCR with HTBI primers. TCRdb ran MiXCR on the multiplex PCR reads and lists one entry per CDR3 protein. The table shows under 350,000 distinct CDR3 sequences, with approximately 22% occurring only once. Absence of ophthalmopathy progression within 18 months defined stable Graves' hyperthyroidism. Patients having uncontrolled infection, another autoimmune disease, pregnancy or lactation were not included. The CDR3 has 16 residues. Germline V lookup: CDR1 MDHEN, CDR2 SYDVKM. Unmatched junction bases numbered 17, after V lost 5 bases and J lost 8 bases. This clonotype came up many times. Its specificity is unknown. Study-level findings and limits: Using 13 V-J features, a model discriminated ophthalmopathy from stable hyperthyroidism.

Sequencing was done on a sample of blood. The V gene is TRBV28, the J gene TRBJ1-2; 7 bases align to TRBD1. The clonotype originates from a woman aged 45-60 years with Graves' hyperthyroidism. The CDR3 coding sequence is TGTGCCAGCAGTCTAGGGGGAAGAGGGGGCGCGGGGGGCTACACCTTC. This codes for CASSLGGRGGAGGYTF.